This T cell receptor beta chain is from a study of monozygotic twins with cystic fibrosis. On the study more broadly: Libraries were built from 3 to 3.5 micrograms of fragmented DNA using about 16 PCR cycles.

Germline assignment: CDR1 SQVTM and CDR2 ANQGSEA. Trimming shortened V by 7 bases and J by 1 base, and 15 bases separated the two germline ends. This CDR3 is built from 14 residues. Assay: immunoSEQ multiplex PCR; the TCRdb copy retains only in-frame clones and omits some. The sample consists of 20,000 to 25,000 clones, approximately 97% of them appearing once. This chain joins TRBV29-1 and TRBJ2-3; TRBD2 might be the D (5 bases). Sequenced input: blood. This clonotype originated in a girl aged 5 to 17 with cystic fibrosis. CDR3 sequence (DNA): TGCAGCGCGGGGAGAAGGCTGGGCACAGATACGCAGTATTTT. Amino acid sequence: CSAGRRLGTDTQYF.